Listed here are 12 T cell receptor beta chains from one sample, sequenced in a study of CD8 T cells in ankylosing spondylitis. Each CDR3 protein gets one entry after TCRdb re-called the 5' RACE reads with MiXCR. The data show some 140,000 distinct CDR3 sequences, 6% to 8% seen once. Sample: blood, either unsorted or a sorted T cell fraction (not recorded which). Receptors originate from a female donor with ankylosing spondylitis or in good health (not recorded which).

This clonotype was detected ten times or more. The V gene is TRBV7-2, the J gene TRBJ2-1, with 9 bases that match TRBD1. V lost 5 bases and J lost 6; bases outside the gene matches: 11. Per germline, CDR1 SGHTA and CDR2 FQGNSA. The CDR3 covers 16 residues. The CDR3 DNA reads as TGTGCCAGCAGCCATAGGGGGACAGGGTCGGGCAATGAGCAGTTCTTC. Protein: CASSHRGTGSGNEQFF. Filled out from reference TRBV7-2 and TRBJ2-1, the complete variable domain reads GAGVSQSPSNKVTEKGKDVELRCDPISGHTALYWYRQSLGQGLEFLIYFQGNSAPDKSGLPSDRFSAERTGGSVSTLTIQRTQQEDSAVYLCASSHRGTGSGNEQFFGPGTRLTVL.

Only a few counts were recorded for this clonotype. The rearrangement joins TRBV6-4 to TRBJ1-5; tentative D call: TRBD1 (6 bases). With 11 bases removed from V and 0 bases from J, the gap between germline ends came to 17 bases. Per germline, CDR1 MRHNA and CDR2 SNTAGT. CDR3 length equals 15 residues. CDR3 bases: TGTGCCCCCTTTAGGGGGATGGATAGCAATCAGCCCCAGCATTTT. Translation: CAPFRGMDSNQPQHF.

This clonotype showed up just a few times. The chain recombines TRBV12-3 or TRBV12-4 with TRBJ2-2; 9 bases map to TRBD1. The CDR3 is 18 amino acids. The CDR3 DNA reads TGTACCTTCAGTTTAAGTCGAATGGGACAGGGTAGCACCGGGGAGCTGTTTTTT. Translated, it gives CTFSLSRMGQGSTGELFF.

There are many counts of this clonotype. CDR3 in DNA: TGTGCCAGCAGCGCGCCTGGAGATACGCAGTATTTT. Protein: CASSAPGDTQYF. The chain carries TRBV7-3 and TRBJ2-3, with unresolved D. There are 12 residues in the CDR3. Germline loops: CDR1 SGHTA, CDR2 FQGTGA. V lost 5 bases to trimming and J lost 5 bases, with 8 bases between them.

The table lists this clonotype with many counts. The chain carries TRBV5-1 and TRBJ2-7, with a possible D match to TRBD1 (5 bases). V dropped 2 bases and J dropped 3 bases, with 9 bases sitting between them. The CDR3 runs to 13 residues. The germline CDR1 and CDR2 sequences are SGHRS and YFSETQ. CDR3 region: CASSFKGLYEQYF. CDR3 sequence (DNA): TGCGCCAGCAGCTTTAAGGGGCTCTACGAGCAGTACTTC.

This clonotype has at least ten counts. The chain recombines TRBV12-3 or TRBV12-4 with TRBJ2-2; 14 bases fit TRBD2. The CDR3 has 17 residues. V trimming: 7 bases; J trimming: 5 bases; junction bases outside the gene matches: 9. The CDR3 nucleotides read TGTGCCAGCACCCCGACTAGCGGGGGGGCGGTGACCGGGGAGCTGTTTTTT. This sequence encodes CASTPTSGGAVTGELFF.

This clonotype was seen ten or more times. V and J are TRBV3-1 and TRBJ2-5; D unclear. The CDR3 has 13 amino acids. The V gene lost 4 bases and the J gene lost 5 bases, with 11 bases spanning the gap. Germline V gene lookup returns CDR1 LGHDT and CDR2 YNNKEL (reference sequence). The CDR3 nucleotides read TGTGCCAGCAGCCCTACTCATGGGGAGACCCAGTACTTC. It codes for CASSPTHGETQYF.

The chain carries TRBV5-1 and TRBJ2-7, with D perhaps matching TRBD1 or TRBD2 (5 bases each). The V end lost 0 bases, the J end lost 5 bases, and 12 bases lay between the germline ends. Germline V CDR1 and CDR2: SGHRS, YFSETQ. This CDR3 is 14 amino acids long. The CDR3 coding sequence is TGCGCCAGCAGCTTGGCCTGGGGGAGAGACGAGCAGTACTTC. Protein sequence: CASSLAWGRDEQYF.

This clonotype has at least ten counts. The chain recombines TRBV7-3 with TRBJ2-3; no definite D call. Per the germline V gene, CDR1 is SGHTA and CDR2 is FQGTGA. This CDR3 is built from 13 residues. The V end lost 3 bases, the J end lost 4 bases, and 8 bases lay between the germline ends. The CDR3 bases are TGTGCCAGCAGCTTGGGCCCCCCAGATACGCAGTATTTT. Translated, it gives CASSLGPPDTQYF.

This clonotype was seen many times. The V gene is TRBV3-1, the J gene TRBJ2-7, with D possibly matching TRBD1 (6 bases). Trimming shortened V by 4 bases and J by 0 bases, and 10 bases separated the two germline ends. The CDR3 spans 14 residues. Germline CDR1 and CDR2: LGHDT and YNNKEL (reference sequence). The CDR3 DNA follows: TGTGCCAGCAGCCGACGACAGGTCTCCTACGAGCAGTACTTC. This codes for CASSRRQVSYEQYF.

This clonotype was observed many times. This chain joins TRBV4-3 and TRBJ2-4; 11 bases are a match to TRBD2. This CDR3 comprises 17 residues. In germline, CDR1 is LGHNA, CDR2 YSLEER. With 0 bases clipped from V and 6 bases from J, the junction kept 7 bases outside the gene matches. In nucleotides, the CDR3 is TGCGCCAGCAGCCAAGATACTGTAGCGGGGGGGCGAAACATTCAGTACTTC. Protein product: CASSQDTVAGGRNIQYF.

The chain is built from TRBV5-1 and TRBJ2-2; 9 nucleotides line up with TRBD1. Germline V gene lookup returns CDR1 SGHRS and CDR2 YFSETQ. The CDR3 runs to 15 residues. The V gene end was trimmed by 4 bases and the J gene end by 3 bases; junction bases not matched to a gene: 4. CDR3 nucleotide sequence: TGCGCCAGCAGCGCCGGACAGGGGTACACCGGGGAGCTGTTTTTT. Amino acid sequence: CASSAGQGYTGELFF. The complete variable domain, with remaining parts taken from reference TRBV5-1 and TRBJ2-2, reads KAGVTQTPRYLIKTRGQQVTLSCSPISGHRSVSWYQQTPGQGLQFLFEYFSETQRNKGNFPGRFSGRQFSNSRSEMNVSTLELGDSALYLCASSAGQGYTGELFFGEGSRLTVL.